This record concerns one T cell receptor (beta chain) sequence. What it binds is unknown. This sample is drawn from a study of response to subunit inactivated influenza vaccine. Whole-study findings and limits: It was the authors' suggestion that each seasonal influenza vaccination recruits few new T cells.

With 0 bases clipped from V and 5 bases from J, the junction kept 4 bases outside the gene matches. From germline, CDR1 is DFQATT and CDR2 SNEGSKA (reference sequence). CDR3 length equals 15 residues. One entry per CDR3 protein, called by TCRdb with MiXCR from the RT-PCR reads. In the table there are fewer than 200,000 distinct CDR3 sequences, 9.2% of which are singletons. The sequenced sample was non-naive T cells sorted from PBMCs, obtained on the day of vaccination. The rearrangement joins TRBV20-1 to TRBJ2-3; 11 nucleotides match TRBD1. The sequence was obtained from a man in his fifties or sixties who received an inactivated influenza vaccine. The CDR3, as DNA: TGCAGTGCTAGAGAGGGACAGGGGGAAAGAGATACGCAGTATTTT. It encodes CSAREGQGERDTQYF.